This T cell receptor (beta chain) was identified during a study of blood T cell repertoires in COVID-19. Study details: There were acute and convalescent COVID-19 samples, and they came from the United States, Italy and Spain.

CDR1 is MNHNS and CDR2 is SASEGT in the germline V gene. After removal of 6 bases from V and 8 bases from J, the junction contained 2 bases not matched to a gene. This CDR3 spans 12 amino acids. While infection was still active, Seattle patients were enrolled and then followed longitudinally. Here immunoSEQ multiplex PCR was the method, and the copy in TCRdb shows in-frame clones only, minus some. This repertoire shows tens of thousands of clones, over 75% found once; its top ten account for roughly 9.3%. The source is a man aged 45-65 years with COVID-19, enrolled during active disease. The chain recombines TRBV6-1 with TRBJ2-1; 9 bases are shared with TRBD1. Input material: peripheral blood. CDR3 DNA: TGTGCCAGCAGGGACAGGGGCTATGAGCAGTTCTTC. Translation gives CASRDRGYEQFF.